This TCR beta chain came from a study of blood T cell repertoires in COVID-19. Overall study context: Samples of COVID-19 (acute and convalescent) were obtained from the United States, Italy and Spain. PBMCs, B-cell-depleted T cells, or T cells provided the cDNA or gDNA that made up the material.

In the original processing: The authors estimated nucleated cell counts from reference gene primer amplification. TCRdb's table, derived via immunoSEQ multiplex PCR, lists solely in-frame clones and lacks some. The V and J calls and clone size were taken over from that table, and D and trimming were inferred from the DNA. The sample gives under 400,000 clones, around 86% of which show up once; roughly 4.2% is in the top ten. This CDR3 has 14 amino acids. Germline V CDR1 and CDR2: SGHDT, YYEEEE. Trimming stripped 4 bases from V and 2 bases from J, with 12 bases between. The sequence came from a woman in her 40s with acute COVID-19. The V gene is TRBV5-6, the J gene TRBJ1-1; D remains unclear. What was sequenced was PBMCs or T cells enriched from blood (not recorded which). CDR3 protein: CASSRIGYNTEAFF. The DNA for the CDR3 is TGTGCCAGCAGCCGAATCGGGTATAACACTGAAGCTTTCTTT.